Each of the 25 T cell receptor beta chains below was sequenced from the same sample in a study of blood T cell repertoires in COVID-19 (dated by TCRdb to the early 2020s). The library was obtained by the immunoSEQ multiplex PCR assay. Imported from immuneACCESS, the table was reduced by TCRdb to in-frame sequences with V and J called. These copies leave out some clones; in studies compared against another copy, an unresolved V gene accounts for under half, and the cause of the remainder is not known. Within this sample are 200,000 to 250,000 clones, with roughly 88% of them counted one time only. The ten largest clones capture roughly 1.4% of the sample. The specimen was peripheral blood. Every receptor here comes from a middle-aged woman who had recovered from COVID-19.

For the CDR3, the DNA is TGCAGCGTTGTCCTTGCAACTAATGAAAAACTGTTTTTT. This gives the protein CSVVLATNEKLFF. The rearrangement links TRBV29-1 to TRBJ1-4, with unresolved D. Germline loops: CDR1 SQVTM, CDR2 ANQGSEA. The length of the CDR3 is 13 residues. Trimming cost V 4 bases and J 0 bases, with 6 bases left between them. The full variable domain, rest sourced from reference TRBV29-1 and TRBJ1-4, is SAVISQKPSRDICQRGTSLTIQCQVDSQVTMMFWYRQQPGQSLTLIATANQGSEATYESGFVIDKFPISRPNLTFSTLTVSNMSPEDSSIYLCSVVLATNEKLFFGSGTQLSVL.

The J gene is TRBJ2-1, the V gene TRBV19; TRBD2 matches at 8 bases. V was pared by 6 bases and J by 3 bases, with 7 bases of the junction left unmatched. CDR3 length: 15 residues. The germline V gene encodes CDR1 LNHDA and CDR2 SQIVND (reference sequence). The CDR3 loop reads CASRHRAGVYNEQFF. The CDR3 bases are TGTGCCAGTAGACACCGAGCGGGGGTCTACAATGAGCAGTTCTTC.

The chain recombines TRBV5-6 with TRBJ2-7; D may be TRBD2 (6 bases). V lost 2 bases to trimming and J lost 6 bases, with 15 bases between them. The CDR3 length is 14 residues. Germline V gene sequence: CDR1 SGHDT, CDR2 YYEEEE. DNA of the CDR3: TGTGCCAGCAGCTTTGGGACTGCCTCGCCCGAGCAGTACTTC. It is translated as CASSFGTASPEQYF.

The rearrangement joins TRBV6-5 to TRBJ2-2, with 7 bases lining up with TRBD1. The germline V gene has CDR1 MNHEY and CDR2 SVGAGI. The CDR3 is 14 residues long. The V gene end was trimmed by 4 bases and the J gene end by 3 bases; junction bases not matched to a gene: 2. CDR3 protein: CASSWDSYTGELFF. In nucleotides, the CDR3 is TGTGCCAGCAGTTGGGACAGTTACACCGGGGAGCTGTTTTTT.

Notes on this clone: At the DNA level, this CDR3 is encoded by other sequences in the same sample as well. This rearrangement joins TRBV18 to TRBJ2-5; D gene unclear. This CDR3 contains 14 residues. Trimming removed 0 bases from V and 2 bases from J, with 7 bases in between. Germline lookup yields CDR1 KGHSH and CDR2 LQKENI. The CDR3 spells CASSPPSKQETQYF. The DNA of the CDR3 is TGTGCCAGCTCACCACCGTCAAAACAAGAGACCCAGTACTTC. The whole variable domain, remainder taken from reference TRBV18 and TRBJ2-5, is NAGVMQNPRHLVRRRGQEARLRCSPMKGHSHVYWYRQLPEEGLKFMVYLQKENIIDESGMPKERFSAEFPKEGPSILRIQQVVRGDSAAYFCASSPPSKQETQYFGPGTRLLVL.

V usage is TRBV10-3 and J usage is TRBJ2-5; 10 positions match TRBD2. From germline, CDR1 is ENHRY and CDR2 SYGVKD. This CDR3 has 16 amino acids. V shed 3 bases, J shed 4 bases, and the junction held 8 bases outside the gene matches. CDR3 protein: CAISDSGGLAVETQYF. CDR3 in DNA: TGTGCCATCAGTGATTCCGGTGGACTAGCGGTAGAGACCCAGTACTTC.

The chain couples TRBV5-8 to TRBJ2-7; D uncertain. V lost 0 bases and J lost 3, with 19 bases in between. This CDR3 comprises 17 residues. Germline V gives CDR1 SGHTS, CDR2 YDEGEE. For the CDR3, the DNA is TGTGCCAGCAGCTTGGGGCAGGCCGTTCAAGTCGACTACGAGCAGTACTTC. Its protein product is CASSLGQAVQVDYEQYF.

The chain employs TRBV7-2 and TRBJ2-2, with TRBD2 matching over 11 bases. This CDR3 comprises 17 residues. Germline CDR1 is SGHTA and CDR2 is FQGNSA. V was clipped by 5 bases and J by 4 bases; unmatched bases: 9. The CDR3 loop reads CASSLTQLAGATGELFF. CDR3 DNA sequence: TGTGCCAGCAGCCTTACCCAACTAGCGGGGGCCACCGGGGAGCTGTTTTTT.

By share, this clone ranks as medium-sized. This chain uses TRBV21-1 with TRBJ1-5; the table names TRBD1, a call not compared with the DNA. TRBV21-1 is a recognized pseudogene. The CDR3 consists of 17 residues. CDR3 DNA: TGTGCCAGCAGCAAAGGACAGGGGGTGAGGCCCAATCAGCCCCAGCATTTT. This translates into CASSKGQGVRPNQPQHF.

CDR3 coding DNA: TGTGCCAGCAGTACTGGGACTAGCGGGGGAACAGATACGCAGTATTTT. Amino acid sequence: CASSTGTSGGTDTQYF. The chain is built from TRBV5-4 and TRBJ2-3; the match to TRBD2 covers 14 bases. This CDR3 spans 16 amino acids. Germline V gene sequence: CDR1 SGHNT, CDR2 YYREEE (reference sequence). V lost 5 bases, J lost 3 bases, and 5 bases stayed unmatched.

V usage is TRBV19 and J usage is TRBJ1-2; D may be TRBD1 (5 bases). There are 15 residues in the CDR3. From germline, CDR1 is LNHDA and CDR2 SQIVND (reference sequence). The V gene lost 9 bases and the J gene lost 3 bases, with 20 bases spanning the gap. The DNA for the CDR3 is TGTGCCAGCCAGAAAGGCGACAGAGGATACTATGGCTACACCTTC. Protein sequence: CASQKGDRGYYGYTF.

V gene TRBV12-3 or TRBV12-4 combines with J gene TRBJ1-4; D not certain. V was trimmed by 0 bases and J by 8 bases, leaving 7 bases between them. The CDR3 length is 13 residues. In DNA form, the CDR3 reads TGTGCCAGCAGTTTAGCCTCCCGGGAAAAACTGTTTTTT. Protein product: CASSLASREKLFF.

The chain employs TRBV6-2 or TRBV6-3 and TRBJ1-2, with no clear D. Trimming pared 5 bases from V and 6 bases from J, leaving 16 bases between. CDR1 and CDR2 (germline): MNHEY, SVGEGT. The CDR3 consists of 14 residues. CDR3 bases: TGTGCCAGCAGTCGCGGCGGGCAGGAGCATGGCTACACCTTC. It encodes CASSRGGQEHGYTF.

The CDR3 is CASSYDRVRHEQYF. CDR3 DNA: TGTGCCAGCAGTTATGACAGGGTCCGCCACGAGCAGTACTTC. The chain links TRBV2 to TRBJ2-7; 7 nucleotides agree with TRBD1. The CDR3 is 14 residues long. CDR1 SNHLY and CDR2 FYNNEI come from the germline V gene. The ends lost 5 bases at V and 5 bases at J; junction bases unmatched: 9.

This chain joins TRBV4-3 and TRBJ1-1; no firm D call. The germline V gene encodes CDR1 LGHNA and CDR2 YSLEER. Trimming took 0 bases from V and 10 from J, leaving 15 bases between them. There are 14 residues in the CDR3. The CDR3 nucleotides are TGCGCCAGCAGCCAAGACCCTGGCAGACCAGGAGCTTTCTTT. Its translation: CASSQDPGRPGAFF.

The rearrangement uses TRBV19 and TRBJ2-7, with 7 bases lining up with TRBD1. This CDR3 has 13 residues. V shed 5 bases, J shed 4 bases, and the junction held 5 bases outside the gene matches. The germline CDR1 and CDR2 sequences are LNHDA and SQIVND (reference sequence). CDR3 bases: TGTGCCAGTAGTCTTACAGGGGCGTACGAGCAGTACTTC. It codes for CASSLTGAYEQYF. The full variable domain, completed using reference TRBV19 and TRBJ2-7, is DGGITQSPKYLFRKEGQNVTLSCEQNLNHDAMYWYRQDPGQGLRLIYYSQIVNDFQKGDIAEGYSVSREKKESFPLTVTSAQKNPTAFYLCASSLTGAYEQYFGPGTRLTVT.

In DNA, the CDR3 is TGTGCCAGCTCACCACCCCCAGGGAGGCACACTGAAGCTTTCTTT. It codes for CASSPPPGRHTEAFF. The chain uses TRBV18 and TRBJ1-1; maybe TRBD1 (5 bases). V was pared by 0 bases and J by 3 bases, with 11 bases between. The CDR3 has 15 residues. Germline V gene sequence: CDR1 KGHSH, CDR2 LQKENI.

The chain is built from TRBV19 and TRBJ1-1; 9 bases align to TRBD1. The CDR3 is 16 amino acids. With 6 bases clipped from V and 3 bases from J, the junction kept 11 bases outside the gene matches. Germline loops: CDR1 LNHDA, CDR2 SQIVND (reference sequence). CDR3 bases: TGTGCCAGTAGCCAACAGGGGGCGCCCTATCACACTGAAGCTTTCTTT. It encodes CASSQQGAPYHTEAFF.

This sequence joins TRBV14 and TRBJ2-1; D may be TRBD2 (5 bases). V gave up 0 bases and J gave up 8 bases, with 20 bases separating them. Per the germline V gene, CDR1 is SGHDN and CDR2 is FVKESK. The CDR3 consists of 17 residues. CDR3 amino acids: CASSQDWADALSDEQFF. DNA for the CDR3: TGTGCCAGCAGCCAAGATTGGGCGGACGCCCTTAGCGATGAGCAGTTCTTC.

The chain is built from TRBV19 and TRBJ1-4, with D possibly matching TRBD1 (5 bases). Per germline, CDR1 LNHDA and CDR2 SQIVND (reference sequence). Trimming pared 6 bases from V and 4 bases from J, leaving 15 bases between. This CDR3 comprises 15 residues. In nucleotides, the CDR3 is TGTGCCAGTAGCAAGCAGGGTTTGAATAATGAAAAACTGTTTTTT. It specifies CASSKQGLNNEKLFF.

This sequence joins TRBV6-6 and TRBJ1-1; possible D gene TRBD1, 6 bases. The CDR3 has 12 residues. Trimming took off 8 bases at V and 2 bases at J, with 9 bases between the two ends. Germline V gives CDR1 MNHNY, CDR2 SVGAGI (reference sequence). The CDR3 here is CASAGVNTEAFF. The CDR3 DNA sequence: TGTGCCAGCGCAGGGGTAAACACTGAAGCTTTCTTT.

The chain is built from TRBV3-1 (or the pseudogene TRBV3-2) and TRBJ2-7, with D perhaps TRBD2 (6 bases). The CDR3 has 12 residues. V lost 6 bases, J lost 3 bases, and 9 bases lay in between. Germline V gives CDR1 LGHDT, CDR2 YNNKEL (reference sequence). The CDR3 coding sequence is TGTGCCAGCAGTCTAGCGAGCTACGAGCAGTACTTC. Protein: CASSLASYEQYF.

This chain joins TRBV19 and TRBJ2-1; tentative D call: TRBD2 (6 bases). CDR1 and CDR2 from the germline V gene are LNHDA and SQIVND (reference sequence). V was pared by 3 bases and J by 2 bases, with 11 bases between. This CDR3 region has 15 residues. This chain's CDR3 is CASSIGGAAYNEQFF. The CDR3, as DNA: TGTGCCAGTAGTATCGGCGGGGCCGCCTACAATGAGCAGTTCTTC. The full variable domain, completed using reference TRBV19 and TRBJ2-1, is DGGITQSPKYLFRKEGQNVTLSCEQNLNHDAMYWYRQDPGQGLRLIYYSQIVNDFQKGDIAEGYSVSREKKESFPLTVTSAQKNPTAFYLCASSIGGAAYNEQFFGPGTRLTVL.

V gene TRBV3-1 (or the pseudogene TRBV3-2) combines with J gene TRBJ1-1; 7 bases agree with TRBD1. The CDR3 consists of 14 residues. CDR1 and CDR2 (germline): LGHDT, YNNKEL (reference sequence). V lost 3 bases to trimming and J lost 4 bases; unmatched junction nucleotides: 5. CDR3 residues: CASSQEGASTEAFF. Written as DNA, the CDR3 is TGTGCCAGCAGCCAGGAGGGGGCCAGCACTGAAGCTTTCTTT.

This clone is a singleton in its sample. CDR3 DNA: TGTGCCTGGTTGACTAGCGGGGGGTTCGGCGAGCAGTACTTC. Amino acids: CAWLTSGGFGEQYF. V is TRBV30 and J is TRBJ2-7, with 13 nucleotides matching TRBD2. Germline CDR1 GTSNPN, CDR2 SVGIG (reference sequence). Trimming took 5 bases from V and 6 from J; bases not matched to a gene: 7. The CDR3 extends over 14 amino acids.